This note documents a single T cell receptor (beta chain) sequence. This specimen belongs to a study of T cell clonotyping in hematopoietic cell transplantation. From germline, CDR1 is SGHRS and CDR2 YFSETQ. The CDR3 spans 15 residues. V was pared by 4 bases and J by 5 bases, with 11 bases of the junction left unmatched. Only in-frame clones appear in the TCRdb table, and some are missing; sequencing was by immunoSEQ multiplex PCR. Of roughly 9,300 clones listed, roughly 90% are singletons. Sequencing was performed on PBMCs, taken 180 days after allogeneic stem cell transplant. The origin of this receptor is a human patient who had an allogeneic stem cell transplant, so the T cells may come from the graft donor. The donor label of this sample is uncertain. Some clones in this sample may be carry-over from other donors' samples. V and J are TRBV5-1 and TRBJ1-2; 7 nucleotides align to TRBD1. This CDR3 reads CASSPQGTVGYGYTF. DNA for the CDR3: TGCGCCAGCAGCCCCCAGGGGACAGTTGGGTATGGCTACACCTTC.